The clone carrying this T cell receptor (beta chain) has only a few counts. Its antigen is as yet unknown. These data come from a study of regulatory T cells in long-lasting Graves disease. Whole-study context: By definition, persistent Graves' disease involved antithyroid drugs for over 5 years alongside positive TSH receptor antibodies. Study outcomes and limitations: When disease was persistent, TRBV28, TRBJ1-2 and TRBJ2-5 were the favored segments.

Arm-PCR of CDR3 regions and iRepertoire HTBI primers were the basis on which TCR beta libraries were built. TCRdb re-called the multiplex PCR reads through MiXCR, storing one row per CDR3 protein. The table lists 500,000 to 800,000 distinct CDR3 sequences, about 30% of them singletons. The time point: persistent/refractory GD, antithyroid drugs over 5 years with positive TRAb. The TCR library was prepared using RNA isolated from PBMCs. The guidelines of the American Thyroid Association were the basis for diagnosing Graves' disease. Losses at the gene ends were 5 bases for V and 5 bases for J; bases not matched to a gene: 10. The CDR3 spans 15 residues.

This chain links TRBV12-3 or TRBV12-4 with TRBJ1-1, with 8 bases fitting TRBD1. Sequencing was performed on peripheral blood mononuclear cells (PBMCs), taken when the disease was refractory, from a patient treated with antithyroid drugs. The TCR was taken from a female donor with Graves disease. The CDR3 coding sequence is TGTGCCAGCAGTCCGTGGGGCGGGGACAGGACTGAAGCTTTCTTT. It is translated as CASSPWGGDRTEAFF.